This T cell receptor beta chain derives from a study of beta chain features in type 1 diabetes. This clone occurred a few times. Germline V gene lookup returns CDR1 LNHDA and CDR2 SQIVND (reference sequence). The CDR3 is 15 amino acids. The junction had 10 bases not matched to a gene; V was cut back by 5 bases and J by 3 bases. Expressed TCRB transcripts got sequenced, as all isolated RNA was reverse transcribed. Clones were read by immunoSEQ multiplex PCR, and TCRdb kept only the in-frame ones, dropping some. The sample yields roughly 310,000 clones, 11% seen once. The clonotype comes from a woman aged 30 to 39 in good health. The sample consisted of naive CD4+ T cells from blood. The chain couples TRBV19 to TRBJ2-7, with 7 bases matching TRBD1. CDR3 bases: TGTGCCAGTAGTCTGCCTGGGGACAGATACTACGAGCAGTACTTC. This sequence encodes CASSLPGDRYYEQYF.